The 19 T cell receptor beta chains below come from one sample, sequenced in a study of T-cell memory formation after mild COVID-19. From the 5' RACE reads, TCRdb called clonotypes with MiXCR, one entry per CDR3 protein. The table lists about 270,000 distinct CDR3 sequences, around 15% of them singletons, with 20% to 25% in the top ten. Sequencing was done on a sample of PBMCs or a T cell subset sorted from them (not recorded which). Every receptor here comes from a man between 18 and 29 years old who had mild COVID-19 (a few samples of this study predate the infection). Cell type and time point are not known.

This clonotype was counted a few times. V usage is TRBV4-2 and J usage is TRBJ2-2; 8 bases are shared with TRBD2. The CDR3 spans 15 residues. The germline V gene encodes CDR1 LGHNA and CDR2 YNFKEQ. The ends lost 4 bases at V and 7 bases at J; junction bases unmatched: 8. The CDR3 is CASSPAGGVHGELFF. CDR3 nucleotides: TGTGCCAGCAGCCCCGCCGGGGGGGTACACGGGGAGCTGTTTTTT.

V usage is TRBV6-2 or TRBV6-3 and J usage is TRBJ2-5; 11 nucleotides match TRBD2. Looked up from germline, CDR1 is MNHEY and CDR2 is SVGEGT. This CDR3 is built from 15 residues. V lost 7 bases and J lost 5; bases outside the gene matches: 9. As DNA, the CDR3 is TGTGCCAGCATTAGCGGGGGGGCCATGTACGAGACCCAGTACTTC. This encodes CASISGGAMYETQYF.

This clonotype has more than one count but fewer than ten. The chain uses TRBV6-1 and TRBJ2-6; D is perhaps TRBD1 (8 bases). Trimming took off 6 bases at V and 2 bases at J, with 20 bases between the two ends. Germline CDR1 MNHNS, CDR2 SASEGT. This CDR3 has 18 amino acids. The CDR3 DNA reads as TGTGCCAGCAGCCAATGGGGGGGACAGGACGCTGGGGCCAACGTCCTGACTTTC. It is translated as CASSQWGGQDAGANVLTF.

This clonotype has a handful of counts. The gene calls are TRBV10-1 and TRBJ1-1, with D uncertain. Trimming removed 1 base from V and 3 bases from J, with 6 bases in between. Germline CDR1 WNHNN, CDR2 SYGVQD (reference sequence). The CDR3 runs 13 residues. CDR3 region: CASSEWSYTEAFF. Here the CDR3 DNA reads TGCGCCAGCAGTGAGTGGAGTTACACTGAAGCTTTCTTT.

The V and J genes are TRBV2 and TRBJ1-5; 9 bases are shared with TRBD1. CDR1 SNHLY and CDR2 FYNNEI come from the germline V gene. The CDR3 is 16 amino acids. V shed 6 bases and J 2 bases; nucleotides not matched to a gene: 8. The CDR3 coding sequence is TGTGCCAGCAGGGACAGGGGAGGCGGTGGCAATCAGCCCCAGCATTTT. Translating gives CASRDRGGGGNQPQHF. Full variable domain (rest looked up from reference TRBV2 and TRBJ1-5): EPEVTQTPSHQVTQMGQEVILRCVPISNHLYFYWYRQILGQKVEFLVSFYNNEISEKSEIFDDQFSVERPDGSNFTLKIRSTKLEDSAMYFCASRDRGGGGNQPQHFGDGTRLSIL.

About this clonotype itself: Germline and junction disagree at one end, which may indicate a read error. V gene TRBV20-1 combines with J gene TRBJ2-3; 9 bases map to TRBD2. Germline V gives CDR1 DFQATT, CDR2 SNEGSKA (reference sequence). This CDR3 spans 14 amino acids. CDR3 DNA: TGCAGTGCGAGAGGGACTAGCTTGGCAGATACGCAGTATTTT. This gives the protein CSARGTSLADTQYF.

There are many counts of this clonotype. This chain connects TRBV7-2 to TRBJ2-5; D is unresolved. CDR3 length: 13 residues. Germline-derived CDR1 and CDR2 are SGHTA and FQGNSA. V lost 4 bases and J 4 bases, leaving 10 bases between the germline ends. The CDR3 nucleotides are TGTGCCAGCAGCTCCGACATCCGAGAGACCCAGTACTTC. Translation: CASSSDIRETQYF.

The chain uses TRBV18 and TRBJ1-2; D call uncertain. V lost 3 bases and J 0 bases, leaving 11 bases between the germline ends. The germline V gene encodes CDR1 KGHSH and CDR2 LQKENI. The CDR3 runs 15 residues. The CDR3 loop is CASSPYADPNYGYTF. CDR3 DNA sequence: TGTGCCAGCTCACCGTATGCGGATCCTAACTATGGCTACACCTTC.

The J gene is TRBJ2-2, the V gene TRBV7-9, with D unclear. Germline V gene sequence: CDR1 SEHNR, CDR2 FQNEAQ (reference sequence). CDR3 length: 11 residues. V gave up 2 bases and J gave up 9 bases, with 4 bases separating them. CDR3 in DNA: TGTGCCAGCAGCTTAATTCGGGAGCTGTTTTTT. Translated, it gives CASSLIRELFF.

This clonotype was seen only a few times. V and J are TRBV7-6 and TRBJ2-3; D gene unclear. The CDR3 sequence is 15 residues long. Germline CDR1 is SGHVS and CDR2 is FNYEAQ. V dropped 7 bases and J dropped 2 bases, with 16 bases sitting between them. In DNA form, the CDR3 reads TGTGCCAGCACTGGCGGTCTCTTACCCACAGATACGCAGTATTTT. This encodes CASTGGLLPTDTQYF.

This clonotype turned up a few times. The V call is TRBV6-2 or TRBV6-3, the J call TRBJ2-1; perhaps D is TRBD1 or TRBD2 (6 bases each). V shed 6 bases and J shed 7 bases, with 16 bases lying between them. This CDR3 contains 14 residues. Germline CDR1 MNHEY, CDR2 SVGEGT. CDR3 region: CASSGGGIQNEQFF. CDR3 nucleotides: TGTGCCAGCAGCGGAGGGGGTATACAGAATGAGCAGTTCTTC.

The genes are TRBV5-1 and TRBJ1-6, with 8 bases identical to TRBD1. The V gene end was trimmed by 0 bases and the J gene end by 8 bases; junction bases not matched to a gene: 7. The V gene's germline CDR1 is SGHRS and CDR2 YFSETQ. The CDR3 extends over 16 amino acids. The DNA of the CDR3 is TGCGCCAGCAGCTTGGTGGGCAGGGGGCTAGATTCACCCCTCCACTTT. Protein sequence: CASSLVGRGLDSPLHF.

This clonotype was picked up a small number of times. CDR3 loop: CASSASGETQYF. Written as DNA, the CDR3 is TGTGCCAGCAGCGCGTCAGGAGAGACCCAGTACTTC. This rearrangement joins TRBV7-3 to TRBJ2-5; D gene unclear. This CDR3 has 12 amino acids. Trimming removed 5 bases at V and 4 bases at J, with 8 bases between. Germline-derived CDR1 and CDR2 are SGHTA and FQGTGA.

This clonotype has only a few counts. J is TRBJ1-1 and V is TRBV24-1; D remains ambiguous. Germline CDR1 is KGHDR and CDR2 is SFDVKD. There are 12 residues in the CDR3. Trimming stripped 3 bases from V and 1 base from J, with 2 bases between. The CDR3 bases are TGTGCCACCAGTGATCCGAACACTGAAGCTTTCTTT. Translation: CATSDPNTEAFF.

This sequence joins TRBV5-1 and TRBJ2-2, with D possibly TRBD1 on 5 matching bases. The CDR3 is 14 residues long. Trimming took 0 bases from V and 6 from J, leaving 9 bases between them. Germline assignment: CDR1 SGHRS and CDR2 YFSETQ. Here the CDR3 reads CASSLEGVPGELFF. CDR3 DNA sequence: TGCGCCAGCAGCTTGGAAGGGGTCCCCGGGGAGCTGTTTTTT. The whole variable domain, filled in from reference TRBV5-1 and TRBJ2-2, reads KAGVTQTPRYLIKTRGQQVTLSCSPISGHRSVSWYQQTPGQGLQFLFEYFSETQRNKGNFPGRFSGRQFSNSRSEMNVSTLELGDSALYLCASSLEGVPGELFFGEGSRLTVL.

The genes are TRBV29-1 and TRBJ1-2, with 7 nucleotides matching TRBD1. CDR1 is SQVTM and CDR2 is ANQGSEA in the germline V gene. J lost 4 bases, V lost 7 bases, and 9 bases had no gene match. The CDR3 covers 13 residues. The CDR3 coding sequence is TGCAGCGCCCGACAGGGCCACGGCTATGGCTACACCTTC. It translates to CSARQGHGYGYTF.

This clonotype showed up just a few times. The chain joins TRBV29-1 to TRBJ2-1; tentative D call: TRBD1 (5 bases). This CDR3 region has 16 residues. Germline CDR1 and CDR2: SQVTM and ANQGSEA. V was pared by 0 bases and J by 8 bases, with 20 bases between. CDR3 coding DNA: TGCAGCGTTGAAGATCTTGCCTGGAAGGGGTTCGATGAGCAGTTCTTC. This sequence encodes CSVEDLAWKGFDEQFF.

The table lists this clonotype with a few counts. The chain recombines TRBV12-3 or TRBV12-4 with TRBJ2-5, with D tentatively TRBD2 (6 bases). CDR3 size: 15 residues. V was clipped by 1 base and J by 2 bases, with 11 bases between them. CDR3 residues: CASSLGASVQETQYF. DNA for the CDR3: TGTGCCAGCAGTTTAGGGGCTAGCGTACAAGAGACCCAGTACTTC.

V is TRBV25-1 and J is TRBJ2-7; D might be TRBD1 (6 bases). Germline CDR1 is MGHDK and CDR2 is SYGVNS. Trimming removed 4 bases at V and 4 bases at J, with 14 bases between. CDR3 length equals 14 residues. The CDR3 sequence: CASSADSRGYEQYF. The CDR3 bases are TGTGCCAGCAGTGCGGACAGTCGTGGTTACGAGCAGTACTTC.